This T cell receptor (beta chain) originates from a study of technical replicates of blood from a few donors. Only in-frame clones appear in the TCRdb table, and some are missing; sequencing was by immunoSEQ multiplex PCR. The table has about 68,000 clones, about 97% seen once. Trimming stripped 2 bases from V and 7 bases from J, with 15 bases between. Germline V gene sequence: CDR1 SGHAT, CDR2 FQNNGV. This CDR3 spans 15 amino acids. Material: T cells isolated from PBMCs. The chain carries TRBV11-2 and TRBJ2-1; D may be TRBD2 (6 bases). The receptor was derived from a human donor in good health. CDR3 residues: CASSLRTGAVNEQFF. The CDR3 DNA sequence: TGTGCCAGCAGCTTAAGGACGGGAGCGGTTAATGAGCAGTTCTTC.